The 14 T cell receptor beta chains presented below share a single source sample, sequenced in a study of OX40 agonist ivuxolimab in advanced cancers. Clones were sequenced by immunoSEQ multiplex PCR, and TCRdb holds only the in-frame ones, with some missing. Of roughly 83,000 clones in the sample, 70% to 85% are singletons; the top ten hold around 7.8%. Source: CD4+ or CD8+ T cells sorted from blood, taken in a trial of the OX40 agonist ivuxolimab. The source is an adult with an advanced solid tumor such as melanoma, head and neck, liver or kidney cancer.

The chain carries TRBV5-5 and TRBJ1-5, with D maybe TRBD1 (5 bases). V gave up 5 bases and J gave up 0 bases, with 15 bases separating them. Germline V CDR1 and CDR2: SGHKS, YYEKEE (reference sequence). CDR3 size: 16 residues. CDR3 nucleotides: TGTGCCAGCAGTTTCATAGGGACTTCTAGCAATCAGCCCCAGCATTTT. Translated: CASSFIGTSSNQPQHF.

This rearrangement joins TRBV6-6 to TRBJ1-2, with D unresolved. This CDR3 has 15 residues. V was pared by 0 bases and J by 1 base, with 9 bases between. CDR1 is MNHNY, CDR2 SVGAGI, per germline (reference sequence). The CDR3 bases are TGTGCCAGCAGTTACTCTAACAGTGTTAACTATGGCTACACCTTC. It encodes CASSYSNSVNYGYTF.

The chain links TRBV6-5 to TRBJ1-1; 7 bases match TRBD1. CDR3 length: 16 residues. V lost 1 base, J lost 1 base, and 6 bases stayed unmatched. Germline CDR1 reads MNHEY; CDR2 reads SVGAGI. The CDR3 loop is CASSYWAGGGNTEAFF. The CDR3 nucleotides read TGTGCCAGCAGTTACTGGGCAGGGGGGGGGAACACTGAAGCTTTCTTT.

The rearrangement uses TRBV19 and TRBJ1-2; 9 nucleotides agree with TRBD1. The germline V gene encodes CDR1 LNHDA and CDR2 SQIVND (reference sequence). The CDR3 runs to 15 residues. Trimming at V came to 8 bases and at J to 5 bases, leaving 12 bases not matched to a gene. The CDR3 bases are TGTGCCAGTTCCTCCGGACAGGGGAGAGGATATGGCTACACCTTC. It encodes CASSSGQGRGYGYTF. Full variable domain (rest looked up from reference TRBV19 and TRBJ1-2): DGGITQSPKYLFRKEGQNVTLSCEQNLNHDAMYWYRQDPGQGLRLIYYSQIVNDFQKGDIAEGYSVSREKKESFPLTVTSAQKNPTAFYLCASSSGQGRGYGYTFGSGTRLTVV.

This clone has more than one count but fewer than ten. This chain links TRBV2 with TRBJ1-5; D ambiguous. Trimming took 2 bases from V and 0 from J, leaving 8 bases between them. This CDR3 is 15 amino acids long. Germline assignment: CDR1 SNHLY and CDR2 FYNNEI. CDR3 loop: CASSEFGHSNQPQHF. The DNA of the CDR3 is TGTGCCAGCAGTGAATTCGGGCATAGCAATCAGCCCCAGCATTTT.

This clone was seen only a few times. This chain joins TRBV19 and TRBJ2-1, with TRBD2 matching over 11 bases. Trimming took 6 bases from V and 0 from J; bases not matched to a gene: 10. The CDR3 sequence is 18 residues long. CDR1 and CDR2 (germline): LNHDA, SQIVND (reference sequence). CDR3 protein: CASSPGTSGLSSYNEQFF. The CDR3, as DNA: TGTGCCAGTAGCCCCGGGACTAGCGGTCTCAGCTCCTACAATGAGCAGTTCTTC.

The J gene is TRBJ1-4, the V gene TRBV14, with 8 bases matching TRBD1. Per the germline V gene, CDR1 is SGHDN and CDR2 is FVKESK. The V gene end was trimmed by 5 bases and the J gene end by 3 bases; junction bases not matched to a gene: 8. The CDR3 contains 16 residues. CDR3 in DNA: TGTGCCAGCAGCTTTCGGACAGGGCTCGCTAATGAAAAACTGTTTTTT. This sequence encodes CASSFRTGLANEKLFF.

The V and J genes are TRBV7-9 and TRBJ2-7; D gene ambiguous. V gave up 4 bases and J gave up 3 bases, with 10 bases separating them. The CDR3 is 13 residues long. Germline V gene data show CDR1 as SEHNR and CDR2 as FQNEAQ (reference sequence). The CDR3 DNA reads as TGTGCCAGCAGCTCGACCGCTAGCTACGAGCAGTACTTC. Encoded protein: CASSSTASYEQYF.

In its sample, this clone was seen a few times. The chain joins TRBV11-3 to TRBJ2-5; a weak D match, TRBD1 (6 bases). Germline CDR1 and CDR2: SGHNT and YENEEA. The ends were cut back, 0 bases at V and 4 bases at J, with 12 bases in the middle. This CDR3 is 15 amino acids long. CDR3 protein: CASSLEGQGTETQYF. CDR3 sequence (DNA): TGTGCCAGCAGCTTAGAGGGTCAGGGGACAGAGACCCAGTACTTC.

The V and J genes are TRBV7-8 and TRBJ1-3; tentative D call: TRBD1 (5 bases). The V end lost 5 bases, the J end lost 4 bases, and 24 bases lay between the germline ends. The CDR3 runs 18 residues. Germline values: CDR1 SGHVS, CDR2 FQNEAQ. The CDR3, as DNA: TGTGCCAGCAGCCCTTACAGGTTGTTCCTACCAAGGGGAAACACCATATATTTT. Amino acid sequence: CASSPYRLFLPRGNTIYF.

DNA of the CDR3: TGCAGCGTTGAAGTCTATAGCCGGGACAGGGAATACGAGCAGTACTTC. Protein: CSVEVYSRDREYEQYF. V usage is TRBV29-1 and J usage is TRBJ2-7; TRBD1 aligns across 9 bases. Germline assignment: CDR1 SQVTM and CDR2 ANQGSEA. The V segment lost 1 base and the J segment 4 bases; nucleotides outside the gene matches: 11. CDR3 length: 16 residues.

This clone was counted a few times. CDR3 protein: CASSQRQGAQPQHF. The DNA for the CDR3 is TGTGCCAGCAGCCAAAGACAGGGGGCTCAGCCCCAGCATTTT. The rearrangement uses TRBV4-2 and TRBJ1-5; 10 bases are a match to TRBD1. CDR1 is LGHNA and CDR2 is YNFKEQ in the germline V gene. J was trimmed by 6 bases and V by 2 bases; bases with no gene match: 1. The CDR3 is 14 amino acids.

The gene calls are TRBV27 and TRBJ2-1; TRBD2 might be the D (6 bases). The CDR3 length is 14 residues. Germline V gene sequence: CDR1 MNHEY, CDR2 SMNVEV (reference sequence). Trimming took 5 bases from V and 3 from J, leaving 11 bases between them. DNA for the CDR3: TGTGCCAGCAGTCCCCGACTAGTCTACAATGAGCAGTTCTTC. It is translated as CASSPRLVYNEQFF.

The rearrangement joins TRBV6-4 to TRBJ2-2; TRBD2 aligns across 13 bases. This CDR3 spans 16 amino acids. Germline CDR1 and CDR2: MRHNA and SNTAGT. V lost 6 bases and J lost 0; bases outside the gene matches: 1. The CDR3 loop is CASRTSGGTNTGELFF. The CDR3 DNA follows: TGTGCCAGCAGGACTAGCGGGGGGACGAACACCGGGGAGCTGTTTTTT.